The rows below give T cell receptor beta chains drawn from one sample of a study of post-analysis software for immune sequencing data. A single record per CDR3 protein comes from TCRdb applying MiXCR to the PCR reads. This sample has hundreds of thousands of distinct CDR3 sequences, with roughly 40% found just once. The sequencing sample was made of blood. These receptors were taken from a girl between 5 and 17 years old with multiple sclerosis. CDR3s include the opening cysteine and the closing phenylalanine or tryptophan. Fields, in order: J gene, V gene, clone size, D gene, CDR3 DNA, CDR3 protein. The D gene is left open where the match is weak. A row's size may be missing; if present it is once, few, many or a size class.

TRBJ2-7	TRBV5-1	few	-	TGCGCCAGCAGCTTGGGGGAAGGGCCCTACGAGCAGTACTTC	CASSLGEGPYEQYF
TRBJ1-2	TRBV5-1	-	TRBD1	TGCGCCAGCAGCAGCTCGGGACAGTTAAGGGAGGGAGGCTACACCTTC	CASSSSGQLREGGYTF
TRBJ1-2	TRBV10-3	many	-	TGTGCCATCAGTGTTACTTCTGGCTACACCTTC	CAISVTSGYTF
TRBJ2-1	TRBV12-3/TRBV12-4	few	-	TGTGCCAGCACCTCCCTCAATGAGCAGTTCTTC	CASTSLNEQFF
TRBJ2-1	TRBV24-1	-	-	TGTGCCACCAGCGTAAACAATGAGCAGTTCTTC	CATSVNNEQFF
TRBJ2-5	TRBV29-1	-	-	TGCAGCGTCGAGCGGATCGGGGGCGATGAGCAGTACTTC	CSVERIGGDEQYF
TRBJ2-1	TRBV6-2/TRBV6-3	-	-	TGTGCCAGCACGGACTACCGGAATGAGCAGTTCTTC	CASTDYRNEQFF
TRBJ2-7	TRBV9	few	-	TGTGCCAGCAGCCCATCACAGGTTCCCTACGAGCAGTACTTC	CASSPSQVPYEQYF
TRBJ2-3	TRBV29-1	-	-	TGCAGCGTTGAGTTTCAGACGGATACAGATACGCAGTATTTT	CSVEFQTDTDTQYF
TRBJ2-7	TRBV29-1	-	-	TGCAGCGCTGCGATCCAGGGACCCCCCTACGAGCAGTACTTC	CSAAIQGPPYEQYF
TRBJ2-5	TRBV3-1	-	TRBD2	TGTGCCAGCAGCCCCCACGCTAGCGGGAGTGAGGAGACCCAGTACTTC	CASSPHASGSEETQYF
TRBJ2-7	TRBV5-1	once	-	TGCGCCAGCGGGAACAGGGACAACGAGCAGTACTTC	CASGNRDNEQYF
TRBJ2-4	TRBV6-5	-	TRBD2	TGTGCCAGCAGTTGGGTAGCGGGGGCCCCCGTCGCCAAAAACATTCAGTACTTC	CASSWVAGAPVAKNIQYF